Described below is a single TCR beta chain sequence and its context. The CDR3 has 14 amino acids. The ends were cut back, 5 bases at V and 7 bases at J, with 15 bases in the middle. Germline values: CDR1 SEHNR, CDR2 FQNEAQ (reference sequence). This specimen belongs to a study of control samples from healthy donors and cancer patients. Libraries were prepared by immunoSEQ multiplex PCR; TCRdb keeps only in-frame clonotypes and omits some of them. The data show roughly 54,000 clones, approximately 95% seen once. The chain joins TRBV7-9 to TRBJ1-5; D is perhaps TRBD1 (6 bases). The source material was blood. This receptor was taken from a woman in her twenties or thirties in good health. CDR3 protein: CASSPDSWEQPQHF. CDR3 DNA: TGTGCCAGCAGCCCGGACAGTTGGGAACAGCCCCAGCATTTT.